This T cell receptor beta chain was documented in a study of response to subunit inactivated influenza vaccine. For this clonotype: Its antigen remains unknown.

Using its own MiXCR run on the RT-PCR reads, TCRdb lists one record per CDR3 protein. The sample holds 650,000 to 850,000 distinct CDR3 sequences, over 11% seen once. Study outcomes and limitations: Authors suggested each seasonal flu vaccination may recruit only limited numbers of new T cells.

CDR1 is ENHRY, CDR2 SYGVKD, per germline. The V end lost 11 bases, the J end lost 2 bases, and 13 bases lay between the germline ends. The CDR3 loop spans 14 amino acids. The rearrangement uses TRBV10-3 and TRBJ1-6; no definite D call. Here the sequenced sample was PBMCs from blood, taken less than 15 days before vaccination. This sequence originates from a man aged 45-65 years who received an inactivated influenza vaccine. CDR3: CAVRTETYNSPLHF. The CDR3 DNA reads TGTGCCGTACGTACAGAGACCTATAATTCACCCCTCCACTTT.